Listed below are T cell receptor beta chains from one sample, sequenced in a study of blood T cell repertoires in COVID-19. Sequencing used immunoSEQ multiplex PCR; TCRdb keeps in-frame clones, though not all of them. The sample has approximately 360,000 clones, around 89% seen once. Sequenced: peripheral blood. The receptors stem from a man younger than 35 with active or convalescent COVID-19. CDR3s include the opening cysteine and the closing phenylalanine or tryptophan. A D gene is named only where the DNA matches it firmly.

V	J	D	CDR3
TRBV4-3	TRBJ1-4	-	CASSQTAQEKLFF
TRBV7-8	TRBJ1-2	-	CASSLSPGVSYGYTF
TRBV7-2	TRBJ1-3	TRBD1	CASSFTGQGKFDTIYF
TRBV29-1	TRBJ2-7	-	CSVVFPVGALEQYF
TRBV28	TRBJ1-4	-	CASREGGFNEKLFF
TRBV19	TRBJ1-3	TRBD1	CASSDRGGPGNTIYF
TRBV10-3	TRBJ1-4	-	CAISENQARYEKLFF
TRBV6-2/TRBV6-3	TRBJ2-1	TRBD2	CASSSNSGRGYNEQFF
TRBV9	TRBJ2-3	-	CASHGLDSTDTQYF
TRBV4-1	TRBJ2-5	TRBD1	CASSQVQGGRETQYF
TRBV1	TRBJ2-5	-	CTSSQEVRAGGPETQYF
TRBV18	TRBJ1-1	-	CASSRRGRDTEAFF
TRBV19	TRBJ1-5	-	CASNRQANQPQHF
TRBV5-6	TRBJ1-2	-	CASSSLGRDIRHYGYTF
TRBV7-2	TRBJ1-1	-	CASSLGGRTEAFF
TRBV18	TRBJ1-1	TRBD1	CASARQGANTEAFF
TRBV5-1	TRBJ1-2	TRBD1	CASNPQQGKGYYGYTF
TRBV19	TRBJ1-2	-	CASSISGYGYTF
TRBV28	TRBJ1-2	-	CASSLTTGIYGYTF
TRBV5-3	TRBJ2-2	-	CARSLGGLTTTGELFF
TRBV15	TRBJ2-3	TRBD1	CATSRRDRGSTDTQYF
TRBV9	TRBJ2-3	TRBD1	CASSVEDRGPDTQYF
TRBV9	TRBJ2-1	-	CASSDFNEQFF
TRBV6-2/TRBV6-3	TRBJ1-6	-	CASSYTRRSRTYNSPLHF
TRBV9	TRBJ2-3	TRBD2	CASSVPTSGGAGTDTQYF
TRBV9	TRBJ1-2	-	CASSVDGLYGYTF
TRBV28	TRBJ2-7	TRBD2	CASSYLLQSRLAGGLASYEQYF
TRBV19	TRBJ2-1	-	CASSLDSGDNEQFF
TRBV19	TRBJ1-5	-	CASSIAGSNQPQHF
TRBV5-1	TRBJ2-5	-	CASIPRGGQTQYF
TRBV6-5	TRBJ2-4	TRBD1	CASRQGALAKNIQYF
TRBV7-2	TRBJ1-4	TRBD1	CASSLGARGTTNEKLFF
TRBV9	TRBJ1-2	TRBD1	CASSAKDRVNYGYTF
TRBV9	TRBJ1-2	-	CASSVGWTDRYGYTF
TRBV6-5	TRBJ1-5	-	CASSYFTGGVPQPQHF